The 31 T cell receptor beta chains reported below all come from one sample, sequenced in a study of cytotoxic CD8 clonotypes in ibrutinib-treated CLL. Assay used: immunoSEQ multiplex PCR; TCRdb lists only in-frame clones, some missing. The repertoire holds some 350,000 clones, with under 70% as singletons. The sample consisted of PBMCs, taken after 36 months of ibrutinib treatment. Receptors originate from a human donor with chronic lymphocytic leukemia.

The chain employs TRBV28 and TRBJ2-7, with D possibly TRBD1 on 6 matching bases. V lost 7 bases and J lost 3, with 19 bases in between. This CDR3 spans 15 amino acids. Germline V gives CDR1 MDHEN, CDR2 SYDVKM. This chain's CDR3 is CASTEGFGTNYEQYF. CDR3 nucleotide sequence: TGTGCCAGCACCGAGGGCTTCGGGACAAACTACGAGCAGTACTTC.

V gene TRBV7-9 combines with J gene TRBJ2-7; 8 nucleotides align to TRBD1. CDR3 length: 15 amino acids. CDR1 is SEHNR and CDR2 is FQNEAQ in the germline V gene (reference sequence). The trim removed 5 bases at V and 0 bases at J, leaving 6 bases unmatched. The CDR3 sequence is CASSGWTGISYEQYF. CDR3 DNA: TGTGCCAGCAGCGGGTGGACAGGGATCTCCTACGAGCAGTACTTC.

The rearrangement joins TRBV18 to TRBJ2-7, with 9 bases matching TRBD1. The CDR3 has 14 residues. V lost 2 bases and J lost 6; bases outside the gene matches: 5. Per the germline V gene, CDR1 is KGHSH and CDR2 is LQKENI. The DNA of the CDR3 is TGTGCCAGCTCACCAACAGGGGGCTCGGCCGAGCAGTACTTC. Translated: CASSPTGGSAEQYF.

The CDR3 reads CASSADPIGSSYEQYF. The CDR3 DNA follows: TGCGCCAGCAGCGCGGACCCGATTGGCAGCTCCTACGAGCAGTACTTC. The chain joins TRBV5-1 to TRBJ2-7, with D hard to call. Trimming cost V 4 bases and J 0 bases, with 17 bases left between them. The CDR3 is made up of 16 amino acids. CDR1 is SGHRS and CDR2 is YFSETQ in the germline V gene. Using reference TRBV5-1 and TRBJ2-7 for the parts outside the CDR3, the full variable domain is KAGVTQTPRYLIKTRGQQVTLSCSPISGHRSVSWYQQTPGQGLQFLFEYFSETQRNKGNFPGRFSGRQFSNSRSEMNVSTLELGDSALYLCASSADPIGSSYEQYFGPGTRLTVT.

The gene calls are TRBV7-3 and TRBJ2-3; D might be TRBD2 (5 bases). Trimming removed 4 bases at V and 4 bases at J, with 15 bases between. The CDR3 runs to 15 residues. Per germline, CDR1 SGHTA and CDR2 FQGTGA. CDR3: CASSSSGGGADTQYF. The CDR3, as DNA: TGTGCCAGCAGCTCCTCAGGAGGAGGTGCAGATACGCAGTATTTT.

The chain uses TRBV5-1 and TRBJ2-3; no reliable D call. Germline V gives CDR1 SGHRS, CDR2 YFSETQ. The length of the CDR3 is 14 residues. V was pared by 0 bases and J by 1 base, with 6 bases between. CDR3 sequence: CASSLARGTDTQYF. The CDR3 DNA reads TGCGCCAGCAGCTTGGCTCGGGGCACAGATACGCAGTATTTT. Looking up the rest from reference TRBV5-1 and TRBJ2-3 gives the full variable domain: KAGVTQTPRYLIKTRGQQVTLSCSPISGHRSVSWYQQTPGQGLQFLFEYFSETQRNKGNFPGRFSGRQFSNSRSEMNVSTLELGDSALYLCASSLARGTDTQYFGPGTRLTVL.

The chain links TRBV29-1 to TRBJ1-2, with a tentative D call TRBD1 (6 bases). CDR3 size: 14 residues. The V end was cut by 0 bases, the J end by 7 bases, with 15 bases between. The germline V gene has CDR1 SQVTM and CDR2 ANQGSEA. The DNA for the CDR3 is TGCAGCGTTGAAGATCCGGGGGCTGTGTTTGGCTACACCTTC. Its translation: CSVEDPGAVFGYTF.

The chain employs TRBV15 and TRBJ2-1, with D tentatively TRBD1 (6 bases). The CDR3 is made up of 15 amino acids. V was shortened by 5 bases and J by 6 bases, with 17 bases between the two germline ends. CDR1 and CDR2 (germline): LNHNV, YYDKDF (reference sequence). The CDR3 DNA follows: TGTGCCACCAGCGGAGCGACCCCAGGGGTCAATGAGCAGTTCTTC. As protein: CATSGATPGVNEQFF.

The V call is TRBV5-4, the J call TRBJ2-2; no clear D. The V and J ends lost 0 bases and 10 bases respectively, with 16 bases between them. CDR3 length: 15 residues. In germline, CDR1 is SGHNT, CDR2 YYREEE (reference sequence). The CDR3 DNA sequence: TGTGCCAGCAGCTTGGATCCAGCCCGGCCCGAGGAGCTGTTTTTT. Protein: CASSLDPARPEELFF. Full variable domain (outside the CDR3, taken from reference TRBV5-4 and TRBJ2-2): ETGVTQSPTHLIKTRGQQVTLRCSSQSGHNTVSWYQQALGQGPQFIFQYYREEENGRGNFPPRFSGLQFPNYSSELNVNALELDDSALYLCASSLDPARPEELFFGEGSRLTVL.

This clone was counted between two and nine times. The rearrangement uses TRBV9 and TRBJ1-2; perhaps TRBD1 as D (5 bases). V shed 0 bases and J shed 0 bases, with 9 bases lying between them. CDR3 length: 15 residues. Germline loops: CDR1 SGDLS, CDR2 YYNGEE. This CDR3 reads CASSVGGHPNYGYTF. CDR3 in DNA: TGTGCCAGCAGCGTAGGGGGCCACCCTAACTATGGCTACACCTTC. The whole variable domain, filled in from reference TRBV9 and TRBJ1-2, reads DSGVTQTPKHLITATGQRVTLRCSPRSGDLSVYWYQQSLDQGLQFLIQYYNGEERAKGNILERFSAQQFPDLHSELNLSSLELGDSALYFCASSVGGHPNYGYTFGSGTRLTVV.

The CDR3 DNA is TGTGCTAGTGGTTTGAGGCCGGGACATGAAGCTTTCTTT. Translation gives CASGLRPGHEAFF. The chain carries TRBV12-5 and TRBJ1-1, with D perhaps TRBD1 (6 bases). Germline values: CDR1 LGHNT, CDR2 FRNRAP. V was clipped by 2 bases and J by 7 bases, with 11 bases between them. The CDR3 sequence is 13 residues long. The full variable domain, rest sourced from reference TRBV12-5 and TRBJ1-1, is DARVTQTPRHKVTEMGQEVTMRCQPILGHNTVFWYRQTMMQGLELLAYFRNRAPLDDSGMPKDRFSAEMPDATLATLKIQPSEPRDSAVYFCASGLRPGHEAFFGQGTRLTVV.

This chain links TRBV29-1 with TRBJ1-2; tentatively, D is TRBD1 (5 bases). Germline V CDR1 and CDR2: SQVTM, ANQGSEA. V was clipped by 0 bases and J by 6 bases, with 14 bases between them. CDR3 length: 14 residues. CDR3 protein: CSVEDHRSLHGYTF. The DNA of the CDR3 is TGCAGCGTTGAAGATCACAGGAGCTTGCATGGCTACACCTTC.

This clone was seen more than once but under ten times. This chain uses TRBV6-5 with TRBJ2-5; D is perhaps TRBD1 (6 bases). The CDR3 is 15 amino acids. Trimming stripped 5 bases from V and 5 bases from J, with 18 bases between. Germline values: CDR1 MNHEY, CDR2 SVGAGI. In DNA form, the CDR3 reads TGTGCCAGCAGTCCCCCCCAGGGGTTTCAGGAGACCCAGTACTTC. It is translated as CASSPPQGFQETQYF.

Remarks on this clone: Other DNA sequences in the same sample also yield this CDR3. The chain joins TRBV28 to TRBJ2-3; D is perhaps TRBD1 or TRBD2 (5 bases each). Germline-derived CDR1 and CDR2 are MDHEN and SYDVKM. The V end was cut by 5 bases, the J end by 2 bases, with 17 bases between. The CDR3 extends over 16 amino acids. DNA for the CDR3: TGTGCCAGCAGTCCCCTTGGGGCGGAGGACACAGATACGCAGTATTTT. It codes for CASSPLGAEDTDTQYF.

The chain joins TRBV12-5 to TRBJ2-1; D is unclear. Deletions cut 0 bases from V and 8 bases from J, with 5 bases between. The germline CDR1 and CDR2 sequences are LGHNT and FRNRAP. This CDR3 contains 12 residues. CDR3 sequence reads: CASGLVTYEQFF. CDR3 nucleotides: TGTGCTAGTGGTTTGGTTACGTATGAGCAGTTCTTC.

The chain recombines TRBV6-5 with TRBJ1-2; D is perhaps TRBD1 (5 bases). With 1 base removed from V and 3 bases from J, the gap between germline ends came to 12 bases. The CDR3 consists of 15 residues. CDR1 MNHEY and CDR2 SVGAGI come from the germline V gene. CDR3 region: CASSYLGRGDYGYTF. The CDR3 DNA reads as TGTGCCAGCAGTTACTTGGGACGGGGAGACTATGGCTACACCTTC.

There are a few counts of this clone. V gene TRBV6-1 combines with J gene TRBJ1-6, with TRBD1 matching 7 bases. The CDR3 has 15 residues. The V gene end was trimmed by 5 bases and the J gene end by 7 bases; junction bases not matched to a gene: 8. The germline V gene encodes CDR1 MNHNS and CDR2 SASEGT. The chain's CDR3 is CASSPPKGANSPLHF. The CDR3 DNA is TGTGCCAGCAGTCCCCCTAAGGGGGCAAATTCACCCCTCCACTTT.

With respect to this clone: The sample has other DNA sequences that encode this CDR3 too. The V gene is TRBV28, the J gene TRBJ1-1; no clear D gene. CDR1 is MDHEN, CDR2 SYDVKM, per germline. V was trimmed by 3 bases and J by 1 base, leaving 9 bases between them. The CDR3 is 14 residues long. The CDR3, as DNA: TGTGCCAGCAGTTTGAGACGGACGAACACTGAAGCTTTCTTT. It codes for CASSLRRTNTEAFF.

The table lists this clone with a few counts. This chain connects TRBV10-1 to TRBJ1-1; D not resolved. V gave up 4 bases and J gave up 9 bases, with 9 bases separating them. The germline V gene encodes CDR1 WNHNN and CDR2 SYGVQD (reference sequence). The CDR3 consists of 11 residues. The CDR3 sequence is CASSGELKAFF. DNA for the CDR3: TGCGCCAGCAGTGGGGAGTTAAAAGCTTTCTTT.

The chain has TRBV7-9 and TRBJ1-3; D is undetermined. Deletions cut 5 bases from V and 2 bases from J, with 16 bases between. The CDR3 runs 16 residues. Germline CDR1 reads SEHNR; CDR2 reads FQNEAQ (reference sequence). CDR3 DNA: TGTGCCAGCAGCCAAGTGTGGAGGGAGGCTGGAAACACCATATATTTT. Translated: CASSQVWREAGNTIYF.

Only a few counts were recorded for this clone. This rearrangement joins TRBV28 to TRBJ2-7, with D possibly matching TRBD1 (5 bases). The CDR3 runs 15 residues. Trimming took off 6 bases at V and 2 bases at J, with 17 bases between the two ends. The V gene's germline CDR1 is MDHEN and CDR2 SYDVKM. Written as DNA, the CDR3 is TGTGCCAGCAGACCCGGACACCTCTTTCCCTACGAGCAGTACTTC. Translated, it gives CASRPGHLFPYEQYF.

The chain couples TRBV7-3 to TRBJ2-1; 7 positions match TRBD2. Per germline, CDR1 SGHTA and CDR2 FQGTGA. The CDR3 has 14 amino acids. Unmatched junction bases numbered 12, after V lost 5 bases and J lost 11 bases. CDR3 region: CASSVPRTSAKQFF. The DNA for the CDR3 is TGTGCCAGCAGCGTTCCACGTACTAGCGCCAAGCAGTTCTTC.

The V gene is TRBV5-6, the J gene TRBJ1-2; D possibly corresponds to TRBD1 (5 bases). The germline V gene encodes CDR1 SGHDT and CDR2 YYEEEE. V was pared by 2 bases and J by 6 bases, with 20 bases between. The CDR3 extends over 16 amino acids. The CDR3 is CASSFITVEGTHGYTF. The CDR3 DNA is TGTGCCAGCAGCTTCATTACCGTGGAGGGGACTCATGGCTACACCTTC. The entire variable domain, with the rest obtained from reference TRBV5-6 and TRBJ1-2, is as follows: DAGVTQSPTHLIKTRGQQVTLRCSPKSGHDTVSWYQQALGQGPQFIFQYYEEEERQRGNFPDRFSGHQFPNYSSELNVNALLLGDSALYLCASSFITVEGTHGYTFGSGTRLTVV.

V and J are TRBV7-6 and TRBJ2-2; D unclear. The germline CDR1 and CDR2 sequences are SGHVS and FNYEAQ. The ends were cut back, 2 bases at V and 1 base at J, with 8 bases in the middle. The CDR3 length is 15 residues. This CDR3 reads CASSLWFGNTGELFF. The CDR3, as DNA: TGTGCCAGCAGCTTATGGTTTGGGAACACCGGGGAGCTGTTTTTT.

The V gene is TRBV7-2, the J gene TRBJ2-2, with D tentatively TRBD2 (6 bases). Trimming stripped 2 bases from V and 3 bases from J, with 10 bases between. There are 15 residues in the CDR3. Per the germline V gene, CDR1 is SGHTA and CDR2 is FQGNSA. CDR3 sequence reads: CASSLRRGHTGELFF. CDR3 DNA sequence: TGTGCCAGCAGCTTACGGCGGGGACACACCGGGGAGCTGTTTTTT.

The genes are TRBV7-3 and TRBJ1-3, with 7 bases matching TRBD1. This CDR3 spans 15 amino acids. Trimming removed 5 bases from V and 3 bases from J; junction bases left unmatched: 7. CDR1 is SGHTA, CDR2 FQGTGA, per germline. CDR3: CASSLQGGSGNTIYF. The CDR3 DNA reads as TGTGCCAGCAGCCTGCAAGGGGGCAGTGGAAACACCATATATTTT.

This clone was detected a few times. The chain uses TRBV9 and TRBJ1-5; D not resolved. The CDR3 consists of 16 residues. V lost 0 bases and J lost 5, with 15 bases in between. Germline V gene data show CDR1 as SGDLS and CDR2 as YYNGEE. CDR3 protein: CASSVGVGGDYQPQHF. The CDR3 nucleotides are TGTGCCAGCAGCGTAGGAGTGGGCGGAGACTATCAGCCCCAGCATTTT. Looking up the rest from reference TRBV9 and TRBJ1-5 gives the full variable domain: DSGVTQTPKHLITATGQRVTLRCSPRSGDLSVYWYQQSLDQGLQFLIQYYNGEERAKGNILERFSAQQFPDLHSELNLSSLELGDSALYFCASSVGVGGDYQPQHFGDGTRLSIL.

This chain links TRBV7-2 with TRBJ2-1; D ambiguous. Trimming left V 1 base short and J 8 bases short, with 12 bases between. This CDR3 is 14 amino acids long. The germline gives CDR1 SGHTA, CDR2 FQGNSA. CDR3 DNA: TGTGCCAGCAGCTTAGAACGGACCGGGCATGAGCAGTTCTTC. This translates into CASSLERTGHEQFF.

The chain links TRBV9 to TRBJ2-5, with 8 bases identical to TRBD1. Trimming at V came to 4 bases and at J to 2 bases, leaving 7 bases not matched to a gene. The CDR3 covers 15 residues. The germline gives CDR1 SGDLS, CDR2 YYNGEE. CDR3: CASSHRTGRQETQYF. In DNA form, the CDR3 reads TGTGCCAGCAGCCATCGGACAGGGCGGCAAGAGACCCAGTACTTC.

The rearrangement joins TRBV6-5 to TRBJ2-7, with 12 bases fitting TRBD2. V shed 0 bases and J 6 bases; nucleotides not matched to a gene: 0. CDR3 length equals 14 residues. CDR1 is MNHEY, CDR2 SVGAGI, per germline. CDR3: CASSYSTSGSEQYF. The CDR3 nucleotides are TGTGCCAGCAGTTACTCGACTAGCGGGAGCGAGCAGTACTTC.

The V call is TRBV5-6, the J call TRBJ2-3; possibly TRBD1 or TRBD2 for D (5 bases each). V lost 3 bases and J 3 bases, leaving 17 bases between the germline ends. CDR3 length: 16 amino acids. Germline V gene data show CDR1 as SGHDT and CDR2 as YYEEEE. The CDR3: CASSSQLGRGTDTQYF. CDR3 in DNA: TGTGCCAGCAGCTCCCAGCTGGGGCGCGGGACAGATACGCAGTATTTT.